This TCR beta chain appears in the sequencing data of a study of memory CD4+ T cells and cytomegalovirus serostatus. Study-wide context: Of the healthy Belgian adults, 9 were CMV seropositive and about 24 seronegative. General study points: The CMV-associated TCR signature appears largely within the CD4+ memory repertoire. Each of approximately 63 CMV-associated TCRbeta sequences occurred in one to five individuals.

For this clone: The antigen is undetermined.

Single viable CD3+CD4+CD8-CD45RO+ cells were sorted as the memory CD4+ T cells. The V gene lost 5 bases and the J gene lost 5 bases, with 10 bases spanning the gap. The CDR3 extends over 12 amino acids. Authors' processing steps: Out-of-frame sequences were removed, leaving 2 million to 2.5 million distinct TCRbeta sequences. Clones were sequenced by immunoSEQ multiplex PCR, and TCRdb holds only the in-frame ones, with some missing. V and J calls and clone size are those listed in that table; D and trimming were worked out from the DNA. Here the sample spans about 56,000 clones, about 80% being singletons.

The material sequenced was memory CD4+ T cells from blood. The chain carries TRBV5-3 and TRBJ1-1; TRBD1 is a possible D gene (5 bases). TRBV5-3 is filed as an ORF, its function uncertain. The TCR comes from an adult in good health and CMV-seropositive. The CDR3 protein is CARRVRGTEAFF. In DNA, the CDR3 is TGTGCCAGAAGGGTGAGGGGAACTGAAGCTTTCTTT.